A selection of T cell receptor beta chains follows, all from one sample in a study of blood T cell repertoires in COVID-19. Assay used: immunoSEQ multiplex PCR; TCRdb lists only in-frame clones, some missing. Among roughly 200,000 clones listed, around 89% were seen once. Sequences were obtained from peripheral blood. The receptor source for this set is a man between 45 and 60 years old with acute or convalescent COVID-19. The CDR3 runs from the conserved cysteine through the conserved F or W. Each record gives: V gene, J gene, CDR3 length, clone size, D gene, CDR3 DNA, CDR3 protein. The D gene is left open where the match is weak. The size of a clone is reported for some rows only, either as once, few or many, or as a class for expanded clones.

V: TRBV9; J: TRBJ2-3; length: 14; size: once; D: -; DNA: TGTGCCAGCAGACCAGGGGTCAGCACAGATACGCAGTATTTT; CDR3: CASRPGVSTDTQYF
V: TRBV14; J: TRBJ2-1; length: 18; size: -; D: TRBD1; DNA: TGTGCCAGCAGCCGGATCGCGGGACAGGGGGGACCCTACAATGAGCAGTTCTTC; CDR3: CASSRIAGQGGPYNEQFF
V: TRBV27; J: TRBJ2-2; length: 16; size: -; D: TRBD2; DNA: TGTGCCAGCAGTTTATTCGGGGGGGACAACACCGGGGAGCTGTTTTTT; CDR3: CASSLFGGDNTGELFF
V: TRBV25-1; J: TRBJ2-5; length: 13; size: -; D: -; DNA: TGTGCCAGCAGTGCTGCGGGCAGGGAGACCCAGTACTTC; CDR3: CASSAAGRETQYF
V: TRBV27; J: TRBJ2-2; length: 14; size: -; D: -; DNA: TGTGCCAGCAGCTCCGGTAGGGGGTTAGGGGAGCTGTTTTTT; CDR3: CASSSGRGLGELFF
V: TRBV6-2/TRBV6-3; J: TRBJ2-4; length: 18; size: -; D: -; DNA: TGTGCCAGCAGTTACCTCCGGGATCCCGAGCAGGCGGCAAACATTCAGTACTTC; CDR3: CASSYLRDPEQAANIQYF
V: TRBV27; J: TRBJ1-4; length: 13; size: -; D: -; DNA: TGTGCCAGCAGTTACAGCCTTAATGAAAAACTGTTTTTT; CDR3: CASSYSLNEKLFF
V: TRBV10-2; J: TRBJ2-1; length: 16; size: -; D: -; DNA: TGCGCCAGCAGCGAAGTCCGGAGGGTCATATACAATGAGCAGTTCTTC; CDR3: CASSEVRRVIYNEQFF
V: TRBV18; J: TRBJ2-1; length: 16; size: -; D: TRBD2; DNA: TGTGCCAGCTCACCCCCCCGGACTAGCGGGTACAATGAGCAGTTCTTC; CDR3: CASSPPRTSGYNEQFF
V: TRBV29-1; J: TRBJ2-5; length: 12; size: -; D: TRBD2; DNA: TGCAGCGTTGTAAGCGGGGATGAGACCCAGTACTTC; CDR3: CSVVSGDETQYF
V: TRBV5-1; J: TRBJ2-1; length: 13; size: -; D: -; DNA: TGCGCCAGCAGCTTGGGACAAAGGGGTGAGCAGTTCTTC; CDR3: CASSLGQRGEQFF
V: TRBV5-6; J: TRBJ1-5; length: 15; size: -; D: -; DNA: TGTGCCAGCAGCTTGTCAGGGGATGGCAATCAGCCCCAGCATTTT; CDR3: CASSLSGDGNQPQHF
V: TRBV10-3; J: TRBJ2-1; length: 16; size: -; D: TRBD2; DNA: TGTGCCACGTGCGACACTAGCGGGTCGCACGACAATGAGCAGTTCTTC; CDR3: CATCDTSGSHDNEQFF
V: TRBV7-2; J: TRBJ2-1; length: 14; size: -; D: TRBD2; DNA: TGTGCCAGCAGCTCCGGACTAGTGAGCAATGAGCAGTTCTTC; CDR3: CASSSGLVSNEQFF
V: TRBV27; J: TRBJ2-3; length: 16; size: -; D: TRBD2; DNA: TGTGCCAGCAGGGACGGACTAGCGGGAATCTCGGATACGCAGTATTTT; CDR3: CASRDGLAGISDTQYF
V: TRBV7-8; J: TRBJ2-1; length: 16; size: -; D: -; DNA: TGTGCCAGCAGCCGTAGTGTCCAGGGCTACTACAATGAGCAGTTCTTC; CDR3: CASSRSVQGYYNEQFF
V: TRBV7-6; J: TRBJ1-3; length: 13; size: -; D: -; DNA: TGTGCCAGCAGCCCGCGGAACGGAAACACCATATATTTT; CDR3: CASSPRNGNTIYF
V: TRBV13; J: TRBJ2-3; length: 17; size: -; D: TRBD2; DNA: TGTGCCAGCAGCTTATTGGCGGGAGGGACCCGCACAGATACGCAGTATTTT; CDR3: CASSLLAGGTRTDTQYF
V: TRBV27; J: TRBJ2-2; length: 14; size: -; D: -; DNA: TGTGCCAGCAGTATCCTAGGAAACACCGGGGAGCTGTTTTTT; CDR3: CASSILGNTGELFF
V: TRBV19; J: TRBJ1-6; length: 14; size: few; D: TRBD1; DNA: TGTGCCAGTCGTAACAGGGGAGACCATTCACCCCTCCACTTT; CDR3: CASRNRGDHSPLHF
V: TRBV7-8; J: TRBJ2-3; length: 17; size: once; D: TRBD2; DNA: TGTGCCAGCAGCTTGGGAGGACTAGCGGCGAACACAGATACGCAGTATTTT; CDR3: CASSLGGLAANTDTQYF
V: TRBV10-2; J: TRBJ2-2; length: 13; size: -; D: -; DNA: TGCGCCAGCCTTGGAGCGGGCACCGGGGAGCTGTTTTTT; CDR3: CASLGAGTGELFF
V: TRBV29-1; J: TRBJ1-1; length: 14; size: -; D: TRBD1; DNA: TGCAGCGTTGCTAGGGGACAGGGGTACACTGAAGCTTTCTTT; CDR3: CSVARGQGYTEAFF
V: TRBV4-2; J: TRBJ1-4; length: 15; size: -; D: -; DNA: TGTGCCAGCAGCCAAGCCGAGGCAACTAATGAAAAACTGTTTTTT; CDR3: CASSQAEATNEKLFF
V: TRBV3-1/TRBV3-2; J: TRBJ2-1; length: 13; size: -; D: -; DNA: TGTGCCAGCAGCCTCTGGCGGGGAAATGAGCAGTTCTTC; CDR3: CASSLWRGNEQFF
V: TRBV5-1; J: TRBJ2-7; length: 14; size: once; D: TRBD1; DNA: TGCGCCAGCAGTACTGAGACAGGGGGCTACGAGCAGTACTTC; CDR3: CASSTETGGYEQYF
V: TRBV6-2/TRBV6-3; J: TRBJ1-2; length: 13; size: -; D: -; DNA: TGTGCCAGCAGTTACAAAGCGGGGGCTTTTTACACCTTC; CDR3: CASSYKAGAFYTF
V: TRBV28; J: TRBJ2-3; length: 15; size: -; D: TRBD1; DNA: TGTGCCAGCAGTTTACAACAGGGGGCCACAGATACGCAGTATTTT; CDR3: CASSLQQGATDTQYF
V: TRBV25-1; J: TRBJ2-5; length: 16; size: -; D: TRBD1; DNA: TGTGCCAGCAGTAACTTCCGAGACAGGGGAATGGAGACCCAGTACTTC; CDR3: CASSNFRDRGMETQYF
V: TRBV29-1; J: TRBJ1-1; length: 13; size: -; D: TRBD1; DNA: TGCAGCGCCTACAGGGGAGTGGACACTGAAGCTTTCTTT; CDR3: CSAYRGVDTEAFF
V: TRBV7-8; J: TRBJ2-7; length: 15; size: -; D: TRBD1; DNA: TGTGCCAGCAGCGAAGCCGAGACAGGGTTTTACGAGCAGTACTTC; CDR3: CASSEAETGFYEQYF
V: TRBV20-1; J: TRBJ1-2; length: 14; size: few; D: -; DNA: TGCAGTGCTAGTCGGGGGAACTCCAACTATGGCTACACCTTC; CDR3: CSASRGNSNYGYTF
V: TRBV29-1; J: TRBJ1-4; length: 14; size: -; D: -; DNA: TGCAGCGTTGAAGATCCGGGGATTAATGAAAAACTGTTTTTT; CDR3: CSVEDPGINEKLFF
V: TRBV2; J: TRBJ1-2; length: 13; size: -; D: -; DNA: TGTGCCAGCAGTAACAGGGAGAACTATGGCTACACCTTC; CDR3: CASSNRENYGYTF
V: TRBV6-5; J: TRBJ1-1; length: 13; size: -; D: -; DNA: TGTGCCAGCAGTTCGGAGGTTGGCACTGAAGCTTTCTTT; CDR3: CASSSEVGTEAFF
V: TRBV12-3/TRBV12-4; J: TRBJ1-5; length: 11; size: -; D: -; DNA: TGTGCCAGCAGTTCAGGCCAGCCCCAGCATTTT; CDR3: CASSSGQPQHF
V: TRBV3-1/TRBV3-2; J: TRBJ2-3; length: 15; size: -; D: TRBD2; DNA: TGTGCCAGCAGCCAATCGACTAGCGGGAGAGATACGCAGTATTTT; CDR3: CASSQSTSGRDTQYF
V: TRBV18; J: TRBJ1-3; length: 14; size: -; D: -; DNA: TGTGCCAGCTCAGAACAGGGAGCTGGAAACACCATATATTTT; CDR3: CASSEQGAGNTIYF
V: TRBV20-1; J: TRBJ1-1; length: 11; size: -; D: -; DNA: TGCAGTGCTAGTGGTAAAAATGAAGCTTTCTTT; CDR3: CSASGKNEAFF
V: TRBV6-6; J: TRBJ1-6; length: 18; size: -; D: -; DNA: TGTGCCAGCAGTCCTCAGGAGGTGGGGATTGGTAATAATTCACCCCTCCACTTT; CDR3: CASSPQEVGIGNNSPLHF
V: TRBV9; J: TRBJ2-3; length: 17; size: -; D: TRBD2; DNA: TGTGCCAGCAGCGATACTAGCGGGGCTACCCTCACAGATACGCAGTATTTT; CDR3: CASSDTSGATLTDTQYF
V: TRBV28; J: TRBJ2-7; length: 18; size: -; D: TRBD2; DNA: TGTGCCAGCGGGGTCGTAGGGGGGCTCGTACTAGCGGGAAGCGAGCAGTACTTC; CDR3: CASGVVGGLVLAGSEQYF
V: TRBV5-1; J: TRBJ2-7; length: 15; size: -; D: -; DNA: TGCGCCAGCAGCTTCGACCGGACTACTGCCCTGGAGCAGTACTTC; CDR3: CASSFDRTTALEQYF
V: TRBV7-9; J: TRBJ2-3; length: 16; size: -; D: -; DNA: TGTGCCAGCAGCTCCCGGTCTTTATCTAGCACAGATACGCAGTATTTT; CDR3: CASSSRSLSSTDTQYF
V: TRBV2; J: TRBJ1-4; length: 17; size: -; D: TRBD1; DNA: TGTGCCAGCAGACCCGGGACAGGGCTTGGGGATGAAGAAAAACTGTTTTTT; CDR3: CASRPGTGLGDEEKLFF
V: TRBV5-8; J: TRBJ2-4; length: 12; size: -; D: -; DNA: TGTGCCAGCAGCTTTGGAGGGAGCCAACCCTTCTTC; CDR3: CASSFGGSQPFF
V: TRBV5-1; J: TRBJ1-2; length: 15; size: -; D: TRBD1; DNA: TGCGCCAGCAGCCCAAGGACAGGGGGCGACTATGGCTACACCTTC; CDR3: CASSPRTGGDYGYTF
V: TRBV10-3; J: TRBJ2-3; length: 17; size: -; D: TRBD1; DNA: TGTGCCATCAGTGAGTCACCCACAGGGGGCGGAGGAGATACGCAGTATTTT; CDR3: CAISESPTGGGGDTQYF
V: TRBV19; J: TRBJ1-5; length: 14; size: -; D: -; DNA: TGTGCCAGTAGTATAGCCGGGGTACGTCAGCCCCAGCATTTT; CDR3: CASSIAGVRQPQHF
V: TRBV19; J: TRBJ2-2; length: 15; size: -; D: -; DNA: TGTGCCAGTAGTATAGCGGAGACCCTCACCGGGGAGCTGTTTTTT; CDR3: CASSIAETLTGELFF
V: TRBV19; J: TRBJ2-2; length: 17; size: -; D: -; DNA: TGTGCCAGTAGTAGTAGCTTAGGCGCCCTGAACACCGGGGAGCTGTTTTTT; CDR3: CASSSSLGALNTGELFF